This T cell receptor (beta chain) comes out of a study of vaccination and CD4 T cells after COVID-19. Study overall: Once diagnosed, patients had post-COVID samples drawn a median about 110 days later (range 35 to 161). Cultures serving as controls received a peptide pool (CEFX or HIV-1 Nef) or no peptide.

The treatment: approximately 9-day PBMC culture with coronavirus spike peptide pools or control peptides (ViraFEST assay). Worth noting for this clonotype: The antigen remains undetermined. One end of the junction does not line up with germline, which may come from a read error.

The Oncomine TCR Beta short-read assay was what sequenced the DNA obtained from cultured CD4+ T cells. Scientists extracted genomic DNA from CD4+ T cells grown in culture. MiXCR, run by TCRdb on the PCR reads, gives a single entry per CDR3 protein. The table records some 15,000 distinct CDR3 sequences, roughly 73% of them present only once. Looked up from germline, CDR1 is MNHNS and CDR2 is SASEGT. The CDR3 length is 15 residues. This sequence joins TRBV6-1 and TRBJ2-2; D is possibly TRBD2 (5 bases). Sequences were obtained from CD4+ T cells from blood, cultured in vitro. This clonotype was obtained from a human donor who had recovered from COVID-19. CDR3 amino acids: CASSEAAAHTGELFF. The CDR3 bases are TGTGCCAGCAGCGAAGCGGCGGCCCACACCGGGGAGCTGTTTTTT.